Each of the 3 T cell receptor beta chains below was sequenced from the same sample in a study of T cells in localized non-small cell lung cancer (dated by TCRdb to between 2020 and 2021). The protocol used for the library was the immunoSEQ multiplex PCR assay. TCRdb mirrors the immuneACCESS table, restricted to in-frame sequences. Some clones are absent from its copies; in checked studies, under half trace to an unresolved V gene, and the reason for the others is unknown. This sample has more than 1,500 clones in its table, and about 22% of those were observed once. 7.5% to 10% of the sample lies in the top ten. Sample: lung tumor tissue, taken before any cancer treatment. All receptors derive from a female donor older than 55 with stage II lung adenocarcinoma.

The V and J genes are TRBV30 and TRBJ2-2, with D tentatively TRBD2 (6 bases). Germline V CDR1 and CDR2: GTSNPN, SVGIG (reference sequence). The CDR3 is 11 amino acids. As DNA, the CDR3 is TGTGGTGTGGGGGGCACCGGGGAGCTGTTTTTT. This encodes CGVGGTGELFF.

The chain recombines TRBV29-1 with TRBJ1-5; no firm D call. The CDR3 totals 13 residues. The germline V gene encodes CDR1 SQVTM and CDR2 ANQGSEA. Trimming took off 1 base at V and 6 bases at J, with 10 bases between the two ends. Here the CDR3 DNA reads TGCAGCGTTGAAGGAGGGCCGGGTCAGCCCCAGCATTTT. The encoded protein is CSVEGGPGQPQHF.

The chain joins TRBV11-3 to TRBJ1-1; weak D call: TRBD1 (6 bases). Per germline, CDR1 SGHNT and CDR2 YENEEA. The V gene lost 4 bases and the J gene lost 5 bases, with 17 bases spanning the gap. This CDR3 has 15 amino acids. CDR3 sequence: CASSYTGGGRTEAFF. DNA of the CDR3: TGTGCCAGCAGCTACACTGGTGGGGGGCGGACTGAAGCTTTCTTT.